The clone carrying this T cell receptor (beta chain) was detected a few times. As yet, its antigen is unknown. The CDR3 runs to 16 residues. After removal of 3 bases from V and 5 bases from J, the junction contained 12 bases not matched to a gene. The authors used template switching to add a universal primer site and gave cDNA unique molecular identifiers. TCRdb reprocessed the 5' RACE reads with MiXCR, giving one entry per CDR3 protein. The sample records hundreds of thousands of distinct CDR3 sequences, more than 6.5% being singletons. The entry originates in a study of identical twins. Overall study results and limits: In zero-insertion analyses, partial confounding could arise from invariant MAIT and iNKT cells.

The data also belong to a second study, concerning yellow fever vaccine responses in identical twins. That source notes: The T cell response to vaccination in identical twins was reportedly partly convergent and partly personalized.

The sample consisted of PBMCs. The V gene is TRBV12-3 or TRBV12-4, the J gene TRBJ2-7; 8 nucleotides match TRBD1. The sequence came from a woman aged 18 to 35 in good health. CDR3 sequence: CASSFLAGGASDEQYF. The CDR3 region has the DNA TGTGCCAGCAGTTTTTTAGCAGGGGGCGCGTCTGACGAGCAGTACTTC.